The next 13 T cell receptor beta chains were all read from a single sample in a study of shared T cell receptors in the human thymus. The assay was immunoSEQ multiplex PCR, and TCRdb's table has in-frame clones only and misses some. Of 500,000 to 750,000 clones in the sample, approximately 87% were seen once. The data also belong to a second study, concerning human thymus T cells.

Sequencing was carried out using thymocytes. Every receptor here comes from a boy in the first two years of life with a congenital heart defect.

This chain connects TRBV11-3 to TRBJ2-3, with 11 bases identical to TRBD2. There are 19 residues in the CDR3. With 5 bases clipped from V and 4 bases from J, the junction kept 17 bases outside the gene matches. Germline CDR1 reads SGHNT; CDR2 reads YENEEA. The CDR3 DNA sequence: TGTGCCAGCAGCCAAATAGCGGGAGGGCGAACGGTGCGCCCAGATACGCAGTATTTT. It encodes CASSQIAGGRTVRPDTQYF.

This chain's CDR3 is CASTASWGAYEQYF. The CDR3 DNA reads TGTGCCAGCACCGCAAGCTGGGGGGCCTACGAGCAGTACTTC. The V gene is TRBV27, the J gene TRBJ2-7; a possible D gene is TRBD2 (6 bases). The CDR3 spans 14 residues. Trimming left V 7 bases short and J 2 bases short, with 15 bases between. In germline, CDR1 is MNHEY, CDR2 SMNVEV (reference sequence).

The chain employs TRBV21-1 and TRBJ1-5; no DNA check was done on the table's D call, TRBD1. TRBV21-1 is termed a pseudogene. CDR3 size: 15 residues. DNA of the CDR3: TGTGCCAGCAGCATACCGGGACACCCCAATCAGCCCCAGCATTTT. Protein: CASSIPGHPNQPQHF.

The rearrangement joins TRBV19 to TRBJ2-5; 8 bases line up with TRBD1. The last part of the DNA fits TRBJ2-7 better; the J call may be wrong. The CDR3 loop spans 16 amino acids. Germline-derived CDR1 and CDR2 are LNHDA and SQIVND (reference sequence). Here the CDR3 DNA reads TGTGCCAGTAGTATGTCCTACGACAGGGGCGACTACGAGCAGTACTTC. The encoded protein is CASSMSYDRGDYEQYF.

This clone is a singleton in its sample. The rearrangement uses TRBV7-2 and TRBJ2-4, with 10 bases identical to TRBD1. CDR3 length: 16 amino acids. V dropped 5 bases and J dropped 2; count of bases not matched to a gene: 6. The germline CDR1 and CDR2 sequences are SGHTA and FQGNSA. The CDR3 is CASSLDRGPPKNIQYF. CDR3 in DNA: TGTGCCAGCAGCCTAGACAGGGGGCCCCCCAAAAACATTCAGTACTTC.

V usage is TRBV4-3 and J usage is TRBJ1-1; 9 bases map to TRBD1. Germline-derived CDR1 and CDR2 are LGHNA and YSLEER. V lost 1 base to trimming and J lost 3 bases; unmatched junction nucleotides: 3. There are 15 residues in the CDR3. The CDR3 protein is CASSQVGQGDTEAFF. Here the CDR3 DNA reads TGCGCCAGCAGCCAAGTGGGACAGGGTGACACTGAAGCTTTCTTT.

V usage is TRBV23-1 and J usage is TRBJ1-1; 7 positions agree with TRBD1. TRBV23-1 is an ORF; its function is uncertain. V was clipped by 0 bases and J by 3 bases; unmatched bases: 10. CDR3 size: 17 residues. The CDR3 nucleotides read TGCGCCAGCAGTCAATCTCGGTCGACAGGGAAGGACACTGAAGCTTTCTTT. Its protein is CASSQSRSTGKDTEAFF.

This chain uses TRBV6-6 with TRBJ2-7, with D perhaps matching TRBD1 (6 bases). Germline V gene data show CDR1 as MNHNY and CDR2 as SVGAGI (reference sequence). This CDR3 contains 16 residues. Trimming stripped 8 bases from V and 0 bases from J, with 20 bases between. CDR3 coding DNA: TGTGCCAGCGGGACACCCTTGGGGCGGTACTCCTACGAGCAGTACTTC. Protein: CASGTPLGRYSYEQYF.

The rearrangement joins TRBV7-3 to TRBJ1-2; 9 bases line up with TRBD1. The V gene's germline CDR1 is SGHTA and CDR2 FQGTGA. CDR3 length: 17 amino acids. Germline trimming cut 6 bases from V and 12 bases from J; bases unmatched to any gene: 23. The CDR3 sequence is CASRKTYHRPGQGLNTF. The CDR3 DNA follows: TGTGCCAGCAGGAAGACCTATCACCGACCGGGACAGGGCCTGAACACCTTC.

The chain combines TRBV13 with TRBJ2-5, with a weak D call TRBD2 (6 bases). V dropped 1 base and J dropped 3 bases, with 9 bases sitting between them. Germline V gene data show CDR1 as PRHDT and CDR2 as FYEKMQ (reference sequence). This CDR3 has 14 amino acids. The CDR3 nucleotides read TGTGCCAGCAGCTTAGCCGGGACTGAAGAGACCCAGTACTTC. Protein: CASSLAGTEETQYF.

The V and J genes are TRBV4-3 and TRBJ2-7; tentatively, D is TRBD2 (5 bases). The CDR3 loop spans 17 amino acids. The ends were cut back, 2 bases at V and 0 bases at J, with 17 bases in the middle. Germline V CDR1 and CDR2: LGHNA, YSLEER. CDR3: CASSQTVSGISSYEQYF. DNA of the CDR3: TGCGCCAGCAGCCAAACGGTTTCGGGGATTAGCTCCTACGAGCAGTACTTC.

This clone was found once. The J gene is TRBJ2-1, the V gene TRBV19; D is perhaps TRBD1 (6 bases). The CDR3 totals 13 residues. In germline, CDR1 is LNHDA, CDR2 SQIVND (reference sequence). V lost 4 bases, J lost 6 bases, and 10 bases lay in between. For the CDR3, the DNA is TGTGCCAGTAGTACCTCAGGGGTCAATGAGCAGTTCTTC. It codes for CASSTSGVNEQFF.

The chain links TRBV6-5 to TRBJ2-3; 9 positions agree with TRBD2. V lost 2 bases to trimming and J lost 4 bases; unmatched junction nucleotides: 7. The CDR3 is 16 residues long. Germline V gives CDR1 MNHEY, CDR2 SVGAGI. CDR3 in amino acids: CASSYPIAGAPDTQYF. CDR3 sequence (DNA): TGTGCCAGCAGTTACCCAATAGCGGGAGCCCCAGATACGCAGTATTTT.